This TCR beta chain came from a study of early T cells in non-severe SARS-CoV-2 infection. This clonotype was counted many times. Each CDR3 protein gets one entry after TCRdb re-called the 5' RACE reads with MiXCR. Among about 63,000 distinct CDR3 sequences listed, over 10% were seen once. The V segment lost 3 bases and the J segment 2 bases; nucleotides outside the gene matches: 4. This CDR3 has 16 residues. The germline gives CDR1 SGHRS, CDR2 YFSETQ. The sequence was collected from an adult who was a healthcare worker with PCR-confirmed SARS-CoV-2 infection or an uninfected control (not recorded which). V gene TRBV5-1 combines with J gene TRBJ2-7; 14 bases map to TRBD2. The sequencing input was whole blood. CDR3 DNA: TGCGCCAGCAGCTCCGGACTAGCGGGGGGAACCTACGAGCAGTACTTC. It is translated as CASSSGLAGGTYEQYF.